The clone carrying this TCR beta chain was counted a single time. TCRdb's copy holds only in-frame clones and misses some; the assay was immunoSEQ multiplex PCR. The table includes 120,000 or so clones, more than 70% detected once. This entry belongs to a study of blood T cell repertoires in COVID-19. Germline V lookup: CDR1 MDHEN, CDR2 SYDVKM. Trimming took off 1 base at V and 3 bases at J, with 12 bases between the two ends. The CDR3 totals 15 residues. The J gene is TRBJ2-5, the V gene TRBV28; unclear D gene. The origin of this receptor is a human donor in a cohort sampled during active COVID-19. The sequencing sample was made of peripheral blood. In DNA form, the CDR3 reads TGTGCCAGCAGTTTATCGCTGGCTGTCGAAGAGACCCAGTACTTC. This codes for CASSLSLAVEETQYF.